This TCR beta chain stems from a study of T cells in Graves' hyperthyroidism and ophthalmopathy. Whole-study context: At initial diagnosis, before any treatment had begun, peripheral blood was obtained.

Investigators excluded patients with uncontrolled infection, other autoimmune disease, pregnancy or lactation. The V gene end was trimmed by 9 bases and the J gene end by 5 bases; junction bases not matched to a gene: 10. CDR1 SGHAT and CDR2 FQNNGV come from the germline V gene. The CDR3 is made up of 13 amino acids. Researchers amplified the TCR beta CDR3 regions from RNA transcripts. Primed by the HTBI set, a first-round RT-PCR was run on the TCR CDR3. TCRdb reprocessed the multiplex PCR reads with MiXCR, giving one entry per CDR3 protein. The sample has about 420,000 distinct CDR3 sequences; about 15% are singletons.

This receptor was identified in a woman under 30 with Graves' hyperthyroidism. The sequenced material came from blood. This rearrangement joins TRBV11-2 to TRBJ2-7, with 7 nucleotides matching TRBD2. The CDR3 loop is CASSTGGRNEQYF. CDR3 bases: TGTGCCAGTAGTACCGGGGGGAGGAACGAGCAGTACTTC.